This TCR beta chain appears in the sequencing data of a study of cytomegalovirus exposure and HLA in healthy donors. V shed 6 bases and J shed 0 bases, with 11 bases lying between them. The CDR3 covers 14 residues. Germline values: CDR1 MNHEY, CDR2 SVGAGI. This clone was detected only a few times. Different DNA sequences within this sample yield the same CDR3. The PCR had 60 Vbeta and 13 Jbeta primers. The protocol was immunoSEQ multiplex PCR, while the TCRdb copy is restricted to in-frame clones and leaves out a portion. The table includes 150,000 or so clones, around 83% detected once. This TCR was sampled from a man in his fifties or sixties in good health and CMV-seropositive. The chain has TRBV6-5 and TRBJ1-1; D possibly corresponds to TRBD1 (6 bases). Material: PBMCs. CDR3 nucleotide sequence: TGTGCCAGCAGCAAACAGGGAATGAACACTGAAGCTTTCTTT. Residues: CASSKQGMNTEAFF.